Listed below are T cell receptor beta chains from one sample, sequenced in a study of blood T cell repertoires in COVID-19. Method: immunoSEQ multiplex PCR; TCRdb's copy keeps in-frame clones and lacks some. Of approximately 210,000 clones listed, approximately 80% are singletons. Sequencing was performed on peripheral blood. The origin of the receptors is a man aged 25 to 40 with active or convalescent COVID-19. CDR3s include the opening cysteine and the closing phenylalanine or tryptophan. Fields, in order: J gene, clone size, D gene, V gene, CDR3 protein, CDR3 DNA. A D gene is named only where the DNA matches it firmly. Rows give clone size only sometimes, using once, few, many, or a class for an expanded clone.

>TRBJ1-1|-|-|TRBV5-1
CASSLASQLNTEAFF
TGCGCCAGCAGCTTGGCCAGTCAACTGAACACTGAAGCTTTCTTT
>TRBJ2-1|-|TRBD1|TRBV3-1/TRBV3-2
CASSQFRLSGTGVIEQFF
TGTGCCAGCAGCCAATTTCGCCTTTCCGGGACAGGGGTGATTGAGCAGTTCTTC
>TRBJ1-1|-|-|TRBV15
CATSRGGVFGAEAFF
TGTGCCACCAGCAGAGGCGGGGTGTTTGGCGCTGAAGCTTTCTTT
>TRBJ1-6|-|TRBD1|TRBV6-2/TRBV6-3
CASSYSGQLSSYNSPLHF
TGTGCCAGCAGTTACTCGGGACAGCTGAGCTCCTATAATTCACCCCTCCACTTT
>TRBJ2-7|-|-|TRBV6-5
CASTSPGSGYEQYF
TGTGCCAGCACCTCTCCGGGCTCAGGGTACGAGCAGTACTTC
>TRBJ1-1|-|-|TRBV2
CASSGMGGAGTEAFF
TGTGCCAGCAGTGGAATGGGAGGAGCGGGCACTGAAGCTTTCTTT
>TRBJ2-1|-|TRBD2|TRBV4-1
CASSQELGLAGGEQFF
TGCGCCAGCAGCCAAGAATTGGGACTAGCGGGAGGTGAGCAGTTCTTC
>TRBJ1-2|-|-|TRBV6-5
CASSRGTGNYGYTF
TGTGCCAGCAGCCGCGGGACTGGGAACTATGGCTACACCTTC
>TRBJ2-7|few|-|TRBV29-1
CSVSRSYEQYF
TGCAGCGTTTCTAGAAGCTACGAGCAGTACTTC
>TRBJ1-1|few|-|TRBV5-1
CASSRDTANTEAFF
TGCGCCAGCAGCCGGGACACGGCGAACACTGAAGCTTTCTTT
>TRBJ2-7|-|TRBD1|TRBV28
CASSLFRIDRVLSYEQYF
TGTGCCAGCAGTTTATTCCGGATTGACAGGGTCTTATCCTACGAGCAGTACTTC
>TRBJ2-1|few|TRBD2|TRBV2
CASSGSGGYNEQFF
TGTGCCAGCAGTGGATCGGGAGGGTACAATGAGCAGTTCTTC
>TRBJ1-2|-|-|TRBV28
CASSLWEGAGYGYTF
TGTGCCAGCAGTTTATGGGAGGGCGCGGGCTATGGCTACACCTTC
>TRBJ2-1|-|-|TRBV6-5
CASSYSGPGADEQFF
TGTGCCAGCAGTTACTCGGGCCCGGGAGCAGATGAGCAGTTCTTC
>TRBJ2-2|-|TRBD1|TRBV28
CASLRDRGPGELFF
TGTGCCAGCCTCCGGGACAGGGGGCCCGGGGAGCTGTTTTTT
>TRBJ1-6|-|TRBD1|TRBV14
CASSQFPGGTHHSPLHF
TGTGCCAGCAGCCAATTCCCAGGGGGCACCCATCATTCACCCCTCCACTTT
>TRBJ2-7|-|-|TRBV19
CASSTLGGSHEQYF
TGTGCCAGTAGCACCCTAGGGGGTTCCCACGAGCAGTACTTC
>TRBJ2-7|-|TRBD2|TRBV5-8
CASTASGGAYEQYF
TGTGCCAGCACCGCTAGCGGGGGGGCCTACGAGCAGTACTTC
>TRBJ2-1|many|-|TRBV4-3
CASSQGLSGSYNEQFF
TGCGCCAGCAGCCAAGGCCTCTCCGGTTCATACAATGAGCAGTTCTTC
>TRBJ2-7|-|TRBD1|TRBV7-2
CASSLGQTGSYEQYF
TGTGCCAGCAGCTTAGGGCAGACAGGGTCCTACGAGCAGTACTTC
>TRBJ1-2|-|TRBD1|TRBV5-1
CASSSQTGTYGYTF
TGCGCCAGCAGCTCCCAGACAGGGACCTATGGCTACACCTTC
>TRBJ2-7|once|TRBD1|TRBV6-5
CASRRDRVSEQYF
TGTGCCAGCAGGAGGGACAGGGTAAGCGAGCAGTACTTC
>TRBJ1-2|-|TRBD1|TRBV27
CASMPGGPPNYGYTF
TGTGCCAGCATGCCAGGGGGCCCTCCTAACTATGGCTACACCTTC
>TRBJ2-7|-|-|TRBV11-3
CASSPSADYEQYF
TGTGCCAGCAGCCCCTCCGCGGACTACGAGCAGTACTTC
>TRBJ1-5|-|TRBD1|TRBV19
CASSLTGPNQPQHF
TGTGCCAGTAGTTTGACAGGGCCTAATCAGCCCCAGCATTTT
>TRBJ2-7|-|-|TRBV27
CASSFRDTLGEQYF
TGTGCCAGCAGTTTTCGGGATACCTTGGGGGAGCAGTACTTC
>TRBJ2-3|-|-|TRBV13
CASSSGLGIDTQYF
TGTGCCAGCAGCTCCGGACTGGGGATAGATACGCAGTATTTT
>TRBJ2-3|-|-|TRBV20-1
CSVSTGVDTQYF
TGCAGTGTTAGTACGGGGGTGGATACGCAGTATTTT
>TRBJ1-2|-|-|TRBV4-3
CASSQGTTYGYTF
TGCGCCAGCAGCCAGGGTACTACCTATGGCTACACCTTC